The sequence of this T cell receptor (beta chain) was determined in a study of T cells expressing NK-cell markers (dated by TCRdb to the early 2020s). For context, the study as a whole: TCR beta-chain repertoires were profiled in sorted CD3+CD56+NKG2C+, CD3+CD56+NKG2C- and CD3+CD56-NKG2C+ T-cell subsets from fewer than 10 donors. The libraries were sequenced on Illumina HiSeq 2000/2500, MiSeq or NextSeq, producing 2 x 150 bp reads. Among the eight sequenced donors, seven were HCMV-seropositive and one was HCMV-seronegative. The eight sequenced donors were randomly selected healthy volunteers, three men and five women.

The study at large found these results: Those dominant clonotypes were again the most abundant among CD3+CD56-NKG2C+ cells in several donors, at roughly 25-60.1%. For several donors, the dominant CD3+CD56+NKG2C+ clonotypes were among the top 10 CD8+ clonotypes and accounted for about 1.0-7.5% of CD8+ T cells. Whether the expanded NKG2C-expressing T cell clones were specific for HCMV antigens was left unclear.

Instrument used: Illumina HiSeq 2000. 5'RACE template switching, by which a universal primer site and unique molecular identifiers were added, was used to make TCR beta cDNA libraries. Priming for cDNA synthesis came from the TCR beta constant segment, and two successive PCR amplification steps followed. The paper's data handling went like this. MIGEC was used to demultiplex reads and group reads by UMI, and MiTCR was used to assemble and quantify clonotypes. To remove erroneous sequences, TCR cDNA sequences were retained only when supported by two or more reads. Downstream repertoire analysis used the tcR package, and clonotypes were matched across fractions by CDR3 nucleotide sequence plus V segment. VDJmatch was used to annotate antigen specificity against VDJdb, with one amino acid substitution in CDR3 permitted. TCRdb reprocessed the reads and assigns one entry to each CDR3 protein sequence, leaving out DNA. The V and J calls and clone size are TCRdb's, not the authors'. This sample's table carries 200,000 to 300,000 distinct CDR3 sequences. Of the sample, roughly 0.4% falls within the top ten clones.

HCMV serostatus was determined by detecting HCMV-specific IgG in serum with a commercial ELISA kit. Ficoll density gradient centrifugation was used to isolate peripheral blood mononuclear cells from blood. The CDR3 sequence holds 15 residues, the cysteine and phenylalanine included. DNA for this receptor is not on file. CDR1 and CDR2, looked up from the germline V gene (reference sequence), are MNHEY and SMNVEV. Notes on this clonotype: The clone's antigen remains unknown.

Rearrangement joined TRBV27 to TRBJ2-7. Sequenced input: blood T cells: a sorted CD56 or NKG2C T cell subset, CD4+ or CD8+ T cells, or bulk PBMC T cells (not recorded which). The receptor was isolated from a young man in good health. Donor details come from another sample of the same person, matched by shared clones. CDR3 reads: CASSLMAGGSYEQYF.